This T cell receptor (beta chain) was sequenced for a study of somatic mutations in cytotoxic T cells in rheumatoid arthritis. V was clipped by 1 base and J by 7 bases; unmatched bases: 27. This CDR3 has 22 residues. From germline, CDR1 is LNHNV and CDR2 YYDKDF (reference sequence). Produced via immunoSEQ multiplex PCR; TCRdb's table is partial and in-frame only. The sample holds about 10,000 clones; around 81% are singletons and the top ten take 12%. The source material was CD8+ T cells sorted from blood. V gene TRBV15 combines with J gene TRBJ2-1; 8 bases agree with TRBD1. The source is an adult with rheumatoid arthritis. The CDR3 reads CATSRAHYRGSGSLPGWNEQFF. CDR3 DNA sequence: TGTGCCACCAGCAGAGCCCACTACAGGGGGAGCGGGTCCCTTCCGGGTTGGAATGAGCAGTTCTTC.